The clone carrying this T cell receptor beta chain was seen more than once but under ten times. Under the authors' procedure: The authors estimated nucleated cell counts from reference gene primer amplification. Assay used: immunoSEQ multiplex PCR; TCRdb lists only in-frame clones, some missing. V, J and clone size were drawn from that table, and D and trimming were deduced from the DNA. The sample records about 180,000 clones, approximately 90% being singletons. These data originate in a study of blood T cell repertoires in COVID-19. Turning to the study itself: From the United States, Italy and Spain came samples of acute and convalescent COVID-19. PBMCs, B-cell-depleted T cells, or T cells were the source of the cDNA or gDNA that made up the material.

This TCR derives from a woman between 25 and 40 years old with acute or convalescent COVID-19. Sequenced input: peripheral blood.

The DNA for the CDR3 is TGTGCCAGCAGCGTCCAGGGGGACTTTGAAAAACTGTTTTTT. Protein product: CASSVQGDFEKLFF. V usage is TRBV9 and J usage is TRBJ1-4, with TRBD1 matching over 7 bases. The germline V gene has CDR1 SGDLS and CDR2 YYNGEE. V lost 2 bases, J lost 7 bases, and 5 bases stayed unmatched. The CDR3 covers 14 residues.